A selection of T cell receptor beta chains follows, all from one sample in a study of cytotoxic CD8 clonotypes in ibrutinib-treated CLL. Only in-frame clones appear in the TCRdb table, and some are missing; sequencing was by immunoSEQ multiplex PCR. The sample lists roughly 200,000 clones, around 75% occurring once. Sequences were derived from PBMCs, sampled after 12 months of ibrutinib treatment. The receptors come from a human donor with chronic lymphocytic leukemia. The CDR3 runs from the conserved cysteine through the conserved F or W. The order of the fields is D gene, clone size, V gene, J gene, CDR3 protein, CDR3 DNA. The D gene is left open where the match is weak. Size is omitted from some rows. Given values are once, few, many or a class for expanded clones.

.	.	TRBV19	TRBJ1-4	CASRTTATSTNEKLFF	TGTGCCAGTAGGACGACAGCCACGTCAACTAATGAAAAACTGTTTTTT
.	.	TRBV19	TRBJ1-5	CASSGRAENQPQHF	TGTGCCAGTAGTGGCAGGGCGGAAAATCAGCCCCAGCATTTT
.	.	TRBV5-5	TRBJ2-7	CASSVTTGFSYEQYF	TGTGCCAGCAGCGTTACCACAGGGTTTTCCTACGAGCAGTACTTC
.	once	TRBV4-1	TRBJ1-1	CASSQDRTNTEAFF	TGCGCCAGCAGCCAAGACAGGACGAACACTGAAGCTTTCTTT
.	.	TRBV1	TRBJ2-5	CTRGGGQVQETQYF	TGCACCCGGGGGGGAGGACAGGTCCAAGAGACCCAGTACTTC
.	.	TRBV7-3	TRBJ1-6	CASSLLLESPLHF	TGTGCCAGCAGCTTATTACTTGAATCACCCCTCCACTTT
.	.	TRBV28	TRBJ2-4	CASSFGPGGLFYF	TGTGCCAGCAGTTTTGGGCCTGGGGGCCTGTTTTACTTC
.	.	TRBV5-6	TRBJ1-5	CASSGRDLRLNQPQHF	TGTGCCAGCAGCGGTCGGGACCTCAGACTCAATCAGCCCCAGCATTTT
.	few	TRBV27	TRBJ2-7	CASSFGASSSYEQYF	TGTGCCAGCAGTTTCGGGGCGTCGAGCTCCTACGAGCAGTACTTC
TRBD2	few	TRBV7-8	TRBJ2-2	CASSRTSGRTELFF	TGTGCCAGCAGCAGGACTAGCGGGAGAACGGAGCTGTTTTTT
.	.	TRBV9	TRBJ1-5	CASSFGPDGQPQHF	TGTGCCAGCAGCTTTGGGCCGGACGGTCAGCCCCAGCATTTT
.	.	TRBV5-1	TRBJ1-2	CASSLVTDQYTF	TGCGCCAGCAGCTTGGTGACGGATCAATACACCTTC
.	.	TRBV9	TRBJ1-2	CASSAGGTGRHYGYTF	TGTGCCAGCAGCGCCGGAGGCACAGGCCGACACTATGGCTACACCTTC
TRBD1	.	TRBV10-2	TRBJ1-4	CASSEIRTGNNEKLFF	TGCGCCAGCAGCGAAATCAGGACAGGGAATAATGAAAAACTGTTTTTT
.	.	TRBV5-1	TRBJ2-2	CASSIDRNTGELFF	TGCGCCAGCAGCATAGACAGGAACACCGGGGAGCTGTTTTTT
.	.	TRBV5-1	TRBJ2-1	CASSLSAIYNEQFF	TGCGCCAGCAGCTTGTCGGCCATCTACAATGAGCAGTTCTTC
.	.	TRBV30	TRBJ2-1	CAWSFMDSRPVF	TGTGCCTGGAGTTTTATGGACTCAAGACCCGTCTTC
.	.	TRBV27	TRBJ2-5	CASSLWRRVQETQYF	TGTGCCAGCAGTTTATGGCGCCGGGTTCAAGAGACCCAGTACTTC
.	.	TRBV29-1	TRBJ1-1	CSVEERPWRECTEAFF	TGCAGCGTTGAAGAAAGACCCTGGAGGGAGTGCACTGAAGCTTTCTTT
.	.	TRBV7-3	TRBJ1-1	CASSKGGNTEAFF	TGTGCCAGCAGCAAAGGGGGAAACACTGAAGCTTTCTTT
.	.	TRBV9	TRBJ2-1	CASSVGDAANEQFF	TGTGCCAGCAGCGTAGGAGACGCGGCCAATGAGCAGTTCTTC
TRBD1	.	TRBV2	TRBJ1-1	CASKTGRGTEAFF	TGTGCCAGCAAGACAGGGAGGGGCACTGAAGCTTTCTTT
.	.	TRBV2	TRBJ2-1	CASSLTGTPYNEQFF	TGTGCCAGCAGTCTTACCGGGACCCCCTACAATGAGCAGTTCTTC
TRBD1	.	TRBV5-4	TRBJ1-2	CASSLGGTGSPYGYTF	TGTGCCAGCAGCTTGGGGGGGACAGGGAGTCCATATGGCTACACCTTC
.	.	TRBV6-5	TRBJ1-1	CASSSTQGNTEAFF	TGTGCCAGCAGTTCGACTCAGGGGAACACTGAAGCTTTCTTT
.	.	TRBV7-2	TRBJ2-1	CASSLTGVEQFF	TGTGCCAGCAGCTTGACCGGTGTTGAGCAGTTCTTC
TRBD2	.	TRBV7-3	TRBJ2-1	CASSRPRTSVTYNEQFF	TGTGCCAGCAGCAGACCCCGGACTAGCGTCACCTACAATGAGCAGTTCTTC
TRBD1	.	TRBV30	TRBJ2-3	CAWSVKGAISTDTQYF	TGTGCCTGGAGTGTAAAGGGGGCGATTAGCACAGATACGCAGTATTTT
TRBD1	many	TRBV25-1	TRBJ2-1	CASSPGQGANEQFF	TGTGCCAGCAGTCCCGGACAGGGGGCGAATGAGCAGTTCTTC
.	.	TRBV25-1	TRBJ1-1	CASRWRGPMNTEAFF	TGTGCCAGCAGGTGGAGGGGCCCGATGAACACTGAAGCTTTCTTT
TRBD1	.	TRBV30	TRBJ1-5	CAWSVGGTGNQPQHF	TGTGCCTGGAGTGTAGGTGGGACAGGCAATCAGCCCCAGCATTTT
TRBD1	many	TRBV7-2	TRBJ1-2	CASTPQGAGPYGYTF	TGTGCCAGCACCCCGCAGGGGGCCGGACCCTATGGCTACACCTTC
.	once	TRBV15	TRBJ2-7	CATSARQGGYEQYF	TGTGCCACCAGCGCACGACAGGGAGGCTACGAGCAGTACTTC
.	.	TRBV4-3	TRBJ1-1	CASSPQGIAEAFF	TGCGCCAGCAGCCCCCAGGGGATCGCTGAAGCTTTCTTT
TRBD1	.	TRBV7-8	TRBJ1-1	CASSPGQLQAFF	TGTGCCAGCAGCCCGGGACAGCTCCAAGCTTTCTTT
.	.	TRBV11-2	TRBJ2-7	CASSLQAPYEQYF	TGTGCCAGCAGCTTACAGGCGCCGTACGAGCAGTACTTC
.	.	TRBV6-1	TRBJ1-1	CASSEEGWNTEAFF	TGTGCCAGCAGTGAAGAGGGTTGGAACACTGAAGCTTTCTTT
TRBD2	.	TRBV11-2	TRBJ2-4	CASSLDPSGRYIQYF	TGTGCCAGCAGCTTAGATCCCAGCGGGAGATACATTCAGTACTTC
.	few	TRBV27	TRBJ1-6	CASSSPLGGANNSPLHF	TGTGCCAGCAGTTCCCCTTTAGGGGGTGCGAATAATTCACCCCTCCACTTT
.	.	TRBV4-2	TRBJ2-2	CASSQGNHGGFTGELFF	TGTGCCAGCAGCCAAGGGAATCATGGAGGATTCACCGGGGAGCTGTTTTTT
TRBD1	.	TRBV28	TRBJ2-7	CASSHQGQGSYEQYF	TGTGCCAGCAGTCACCAAGGACAGGGTTCCTACGAGCAGTACTTC
.	.	TRBV19	TRBJ2-7	CASRDSRFYEQYF	TGTGCCAGTAGGGACAGCCGATTTTACGAGCAGTACTTC
TRBD2	few	TRBV6-5	TRBJ2-1	CASSFRSGGNNEQFF	TGTGCCAGCAGCTTTCGAAGCGGGGGGAACAATGAGCAGTTCTTC